Following are 17 T cell receptor beta chains from one sample sequenced in a study of shared clonotypes between healthy human individuals. Measured with immunoSEQ multiplex PCR; TCRdb has only the in-frame clones, and not every one. This table has hundreds of thousands of clones, approximately 96% appearing once. Terminally differentiated effector memory CD45RA+ cells were excluded from the naive CD8 cells, which were CD45RO-negative and positively selected for CCR7. Sequenced input: naive CD8+ T cells sorted from blood. The receptors were sampled from a woman aged 25 to 39 in good health.

V gene TRBV5-1 combines with J gene TRBJ2-3; D may correspond to TRBD1 or TRBD2 (5 bases each). The CDR3 runs 14 residues. The V end lost 6 bases, the J end lost 2 bases, and 13 bases lay between the germline ends. CDR1 is SGHRS, CDR2 YFSETQ, per germline. The CDR3 bases are TGCGCCAGCACCCGGGACGGACTCACAGATACGCAGTATTTT. It codes for CASTRDGLTDTQYF.

The chain links TRBV27 to TRBJ2-3; 10 bases fit TRBD2. CDR3 size: 18 residues. J lost 2 bases, V lost 6 bases, and 14 bases had no gene match. Germline CDR1 MNHEY, CDR2 SMNVEV (reference sequence). Written as DNA, the CDR3 is TGTGCCAGCAGCACTGCGGGACTAGCGTTAGGTCACACAGATACGCAGTATTTT. Protein sequence: CASSTAGLALGHTDTQYF.

This clone was observed a single time. The CDR3 coding sequence is TGTGCCAGCAGCCCAGTTCTCATGCGGGGGGAGACCCAGTACTTC. Translating it yields CASSPVLMRGETQYF. The chain carries TRBV7-6 and TRBJ2-5, with TRBD2 matching over 7 bases. Germline V CDR1 and CDR2: SGHVS, FNYEAQ. V trimming: 5 bases; J trimming: 5 bases; junction bases outside the gene matches: 11. The CDR3 runs to 15 residues.

This chain links TRBV19 with TRBJ2-1; 7 nucleotides line up with TRBD2. This CDR3 has 16 residues. V trimming: 2 bases; J trimming: 6 bases; junction bases outside the gene matches: 10. CDR1 is LNHDA and CDR2 is SQIVND in the germline V gene (reference sequence). CDR3 protein: CASSISAGEGSNEQFF. The DNA for the CDR3 is TGTGCCAGTAGTATATCTGCGGGAGAGGGGAGCAATGAGCAGTTCTTC.

This chain links TRBV9 with TRBJ1-2; no clear D. The V gene lost 5 bases and the J gene lost 4 bases, with 15 bases spanning the gap. Per the germline V gene, CDR1 is SGDLS and CDR2 is YYNGEE. The CDR3 runs to 14 residues. The DNA for the CDR3 is TGTGCCAGCAGTCCCCGGGAGTCCTTCTATGGCTACACCTTC. Protein: CASSPRESFYGYTF. Supplemented by reference TRBV9 and TRBJ1-2, the full variable domain reads DSGVTQTPKHLITATGQRVTLRCSPRSGDLSVYWYQQSLDQGLQFLIQYYNGEERAKGNILERFSAQQFPDLHSELNLSSLELGDSALYFCASSPRESFYGYTFGSGTRLTVV.

The rearrangement uses TRBV7-9 and TRBJ2-3; maybe TRBD1 (6 bases). Looked up from germline, CDR1 is SEHNR and CDR2 is FQNEAQ (reference sequence). This CDR3 spans 15 amino acids. The V end was cut by 7 bases, the J end by 0 bases, with 14 bases between. The CDR3 here is CASTNPDSSTDTQYF. The CDR3 DNA follows: TGTGCCAGCACGAACCCGGACAGTAGCACAGATACGCAGTATTTT.

J is TRBJ1-1 and V is TRBV5-4; D unclear. This CDR3 is built from 15 residues. CDR1 and CDR2 (germline): SGHNT, YYREEE (reference sequence). Trimming took off 0 bases at V and 1 base at J, with 10 bases between the two ends. CDR3 sequence: CASSLGWAGNTEAFF. CDR3 coding DNA: TGTGCCAGCAGCTTGGGATGGGCGGGGAACACTGAAGCTTTCTTT. The whole variable domain, filled in from reference TRBV5-4 and TRBJ1-1, reads ETGVTQSPTHLIKTRGQQVTLRCSSQSGHNTVSWYQQALGQGPQFIFQYYREEENGRGNFPPRFSGLQFPNYSSELNVNALELDDSALYLCASSLGWAGNTEAFFGQGTRLTVV.

V is TRBV29-1 and J is TRBJ2-1, with no clear D. Trimming left V 7 bases short and J 1 base short, with 17 bases between. The germline CDR1 and CDR2 sequences are SQVTM and ANQGSEA. This CDR3 has 15 amino acids. CDR3 DNA sequence: TGCAGCGGTCAATTGAGGCCTAGATCCTACAATGAGCAGTTCTTC. Translated, it gives CSGQLRPRSYNEQFF.

CDR3 DNA sequence: TGTGCCAGCAGCGTCTACCGGGACAGGCGTCCTTTGAACACTGAAGCTTTCTTT. The encoded protein is CASSVYRDRRPLNTEAFF. The rearrangement joins TRBV7-9 to TRBJ1-1; 8 nucleotides align to TRBD1. The V segment lost 5 bases and the J segment 0 bases; nucleotides outside the gene matches: 14. The length of the CDR3 is 18 residues. Germline V gene data show CDR1 as SEHNR and CDR2 as FQNEAQ (reference sequence).

CDR3 DNA: TGTGCCAGCAGCTCCAGACTACACTACGAGCAGTACTTC. Protein sequence: CASSSRLHYEQYF. The J gene is TRBJ2-7, the V gene TRBV5-5; possibly TRBD2 for D (5 bases). The germline V and J ends were trimmed by 3 bases and 3 bases, with 10 bases remaining between them. The CDR3 sequence is 13 residues long. The germline gives CDR1 SGHKS, CDR2 YYEKEE (reference sequence). Full variable domain (outside the CDR3, taken from reference TRBV5-5 and TRBJ2-7): DAGVTQSPTHLIKTRGQQVTLRCSPISGHKSVSWYQQVLGQGPQFIFQYYEKEERGRGNFPDRFSARQFPNYSSELNVNALLLGDSALYLCASSSRLHYEQYFGPGTRLTVT.

V is TRBV29-1 and J is TRBJ1-1, with D tentatively TRBD1 (6 bases). Trimming removed 5 bases at V and 1 base at J, with 14 bases between. There are 14 residues in the CDR3. CDR1 and CDR2 from the germline V gene are SQVTM and ANQGSEA. In DNA form, the CDR3 reads TGCAGCGTTACCCGACAGGTACAGAACACTGAAGCTTTCTTT. It codes for CSVTRQVQNTEAFF.

V is TRBV28 and J is TRBJ2-3; D gene ambiguous. Germline V lookup: CDR1 MDHEN, CDR2 SYDVKM. V was clipped by 10 bases and J by 0 bases, with 8 bases between them. The CDR3 totals 12 residues. In DNA form, the CDR3 reads TGTGCCATCGGAGATAGCACAGATACGCAGTATTTT. This translates into CAIGDSTDTQYF.

The rearrangement uses TRBV19 and TRBJ1-2, with D maybe TRBD1 (6 bases). CDR1 and CDR2 from the germline V gene are LNHDA and SQIVND (reference sequence). This CDR3 is built from 14 residues. With 9 bases removed from V and 9 bases from J, the gap between germline ends came to 23 bases. The CDR3 protein is CASKTRENRDRYTF. The CDR3 nucleotides are TGTGCCAGCAAGACTAGAGAAAACAGGGACCGCTACACCTTC. Based on the CDR3 plus reference TRBV19 and TRBJ1-2, the full variable domain is DGGITQSPKYLFRKEGQNVTLSCEQNLNHDAMYWYRQDPGQGLRLIYYSQIVNDFQKGDIAEGYSVSREKKESFPLTVTSAQKNPTAFYLCASKTRENRDRYTFGSGTRLTVV.

This chain uses TRBV19 with TRBJ1-1; D gene unclear. V shed 0 bases and J shed 4 bases, with 9 bases lying between them. The germline V gene has CDR1 LNHDA and CDR2 SQIVND (reference sequence). The CDR3 runs 14 residues. DNA of the CDR3: TGTGCCAGTAGTATAGAAGGAATGGGCACTGAAGCTTTCTTT. Residues: CASSIEGMGTEAFF.

V is TRBV4-2 and J is TRBJ2-7, with D uncertain. This CDR3 is built from 13 residues. CDR1 is LGHNA and CDR2 is YNFKEQ in the germline V gene. V dropped 1 base and J dropped 4 bases, with 8 bases sitting between them. The CDR3 reads CASSQGLLYEQYF. The CDR3 nucleotides read TGTGCCAGCAGCCAAGGACTCCTTTACGAGCAGTACTTC.

Of note for this clone: Other DNA sequences in the sample encode the same CDR3. The chain combines TRBV27 with TRBJ1-5; D ambiguous. With 5 bases removed from V and 1 base from J, the gap between germline ends came to 9 bases. Germline CDR1 is MNHEY and CDR2 is SMNVEV (reference sequence). The CDR3 runs to 14 residues. The chain's CDR3 is CASSLRDSNQPQHF. In DNA form, the CDR3 reads TGTGCCAGCAGTCTCCGAGACAGCAATCAGCCCCAGCATTTT.

This sequence joins TRBV2 and TRBJ2-5; D assignment may be TRBD1 or TRBD2 (5 bases each). The CDR3 covers 13 residues. The V and J ends lost 6 bases and 3 bases respectively, with 11 bases between them. Germline V lookup: CDR1 SNHLY, CDR2 FYNNEI. In nucleotides, the CDR3 is TGTGCCAGCAGGGGGGTGGAGGAAGAGACCCAGTACTTC. This sequence encodes CASRGVEEETQYF. Based on the CDR3 plus reference TRBV2 and TRBJ2-5, the full variable domain is EPEVTQTPSHQVTQMGQEVILRCVPISNHLYFYWYRQILGQKVEFLVSFYNNEISEKSEIFDDQFSVERPDGSNFTLKIRSTKLEDSAMYFCASRGVEEETQYFGPGTRLLVL.